A selection of T cell receptor beta chains follows, all from one sample in a study of naive CD8 T cells in extremely preterm neonates. Assay used: immunoSEQ multiplex PCR; TCRdb lists only in-frame clones, some missing. The sample has about 5,900 clones; about 98% are singletons. The sequenced sample was naive CD8+ T cells from blood. These receptors came from a human donor in good health. CDR3s include the opening cysteine and the closing phenylalanine or tryptophan. Fields, in order: V gene, J gene, CDR3 protein.

>TRBV5-6|TRBJ2-7
CASSLGTTGTGGAEQYF
>TRBV5-1|TRBJ1-2
CASSTWDRENDYTF
>TRBV16|TRBJ2-7
CASSFSPGYEQYF
>TRBV5-4|TRBJ2-7
CASSQDRDPHEQYF
>TRBV27|TRBJ2-2
CASSAGYTGELFF
>TRBV29-1|TRBJ1-2
CSVENRGYGYTF
>TRBV28|TRBJ2-7
CASSRTGSGYEQYF
>TRBV6-5|TRBJ1-2
CASSGQGSYTF
>TRBV7-9|TRBJ2-7
CASSPSGGNEQYF
>TRBV19|NA
CASSIRTGTRYEQYF
>TRBV28|TRBJ2-1
CASSLGQTLNEQFF
>TRBV14|TRBJ1-5
CASSQGSGKAPQHF
>TRBV6-1|TRBJ1-5
CASSARQFASNQPQHF
>TRBV15|TRBJ2-7
CATSIIDGTYEQYF
>TRBV2|TRBJ2-1
CASSEVAVSNSYNEQFF
>TRBV4-1|TRBJ1-2
CASSQVGAYYGYTF
>TRBV5-7|TRBJ2-5
CASSSTGIKETQYF
>TRBV5-1|TRBJ1-5
CASSLGGQQPQHF
>TRBV4-1|TRBJ2-1
CASSQVVQGGNEQFF
>TRBV6-5|TRBJ1-1
CVSSRWDRHTEAFF
>TRBV28|TRBJ1-6
CASSSGQGPISYNSPLHF
>TRBV2|TRBJ2-1
CASKLGLAGAPYNEQFF
>TRBV9|TRBJ2-1
CASSVSGTRNEQFF
>TRBV29-1|TRBJ1-5
CSAGWGNSNQPQHF
>TRBV11-1|TRBJ2-3
CASSLSRDSDTQYF
>TRBV19|TRBJ1-2
CASSINRGSIGYTF
>TRBV11-2|TRBJ2-1
CASSSPGGHNEQFF
>TRBV18|TRBJ2-5
CASSPGTSGTYQETQYF
>TRBV6-6|TRBJ2-5
CASRRTGGKETQYF
>TRBV7-9|TRBJ1-1
CASSTGGPEAFF
>TRBV28|TRBJ2-1
CASSLAAGGPGDEQFF
>TRBV27|TRBJ1-5
CASSLGGYSNQPQHF